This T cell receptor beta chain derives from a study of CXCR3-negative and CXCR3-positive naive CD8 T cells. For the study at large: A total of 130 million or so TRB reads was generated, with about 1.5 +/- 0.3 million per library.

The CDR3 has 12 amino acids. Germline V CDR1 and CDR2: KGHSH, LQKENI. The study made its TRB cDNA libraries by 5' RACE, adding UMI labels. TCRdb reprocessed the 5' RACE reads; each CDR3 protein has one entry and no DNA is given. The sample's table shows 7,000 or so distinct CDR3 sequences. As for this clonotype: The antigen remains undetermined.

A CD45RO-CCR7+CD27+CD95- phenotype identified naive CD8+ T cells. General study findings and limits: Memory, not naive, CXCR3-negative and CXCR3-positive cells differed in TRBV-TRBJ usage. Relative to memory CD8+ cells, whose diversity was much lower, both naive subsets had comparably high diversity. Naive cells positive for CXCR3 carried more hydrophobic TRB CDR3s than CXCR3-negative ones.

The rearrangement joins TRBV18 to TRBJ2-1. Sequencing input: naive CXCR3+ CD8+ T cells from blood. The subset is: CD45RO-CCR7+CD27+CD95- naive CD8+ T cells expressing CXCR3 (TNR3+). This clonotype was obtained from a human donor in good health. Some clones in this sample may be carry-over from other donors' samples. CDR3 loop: CASSPGRDEQFF.